Each of the 14 T cell receptor beta chains below was sequenced from the same sample in a study of identical twins. TCRdb used MiXCR to reprocess the 5' RACE reads, holding one entry per CDR3 protein. The sample contains around 250,000 distinct CDR3 sequences, about 12% of which appear only once. The same sample was also used in a study of yellow fever vaccine responses in identical twins.

The specimen sequenced was memory (CD45RO+) T cells sorted from blood. The receptors stem from a woman between 18 and 29 years old in good health.

This clonotype has a handful of counts. This chain connects TRBV20-1 to TRBJ2-5; 14 nucleotides match TRBD2. Germline values: CDR1 DFQATT, CDR2 SNEGSKA (reference sequence). The CDR3 consists of 16 residues. V shed 7 bases and J 4 bases; nucleotides not matched to a gene: 11. The CDR3, as DNA: TGCAGTGGATTAACCGGGACTAGCGGGAGAGGAGAGACCCAGTACTTC. Translated, it gives CSGLTGTSGRGETQYF.

This clonotype has ten or more counts. The chain carries TRBV12-3 or TRBV12-4 and TRBJ2-3, with 8 bases matching TRBD1. The V and J ends lost 4 bases and 6 bases, in that order; junction bases with no gene match: 9. CDR3 size: 15 residues. CDR3 loop: CASSYGQGRGDTQYF. The DNA for the CDR3 is TGTGCCAGCAGTTACGGACAGGGAAGAGGGGATACGCAGTATTTT.

The sample holds a few counts of this clonotype. The gene calls are TRBV12-3 or TRBV12-4 and TRBJ2-7, with D maybe TRBD1 (7 bases). The CDR3 length is 16 residues. Trimming shortened V by 3 bases and J by 1 base, and 16 bases separated the two germline ends. CDR3 in DNA: TGTGCCAGCAGTTTGTCACAGGGGAGGAGGTCCTACGAGCAGTACTTC. It translates to CASSLSQGRRSYEQYF.

This clonotype appeared many times. V and J are TRBV20-1 and TRBJ1-1, with D perhaps TRBD1 (5 bases). The CDR3 has 12 residues. Trimming took off 5 bases at V and 5 bases at J, with 12 bases between the two ends. Germline CDR1 and CDR2: DFQATT and SNEGSKA (reference sequence). CDR3 sequence: CSAASGETEAFF. The CDR3 DNA is TGCAGTGCTGCCTCGGGGGAAACTGAAGCTTTCTTT.

CDR3 residues: CASSLPGQSNVLTF. The CDR3 DNA reads TGTGCCAGCAGCTTACCAGGGCAAAGCAACGTCCTGACTTTC. The V call is TRBV7-9, the J call TRBJ2-6; weak D call: TRBD1 (5 bases). V dropped 2 bases and J dropped 9 bases, with 11 bases sitting between them. The length of the CDR3 is 14 residues. Germline assignment: CDR1 SEHNR and CDR2 FQNEAQ (reference sequence).

This clonotype was detected only a few times. CDR3 protein: CATSASGRGDNEQFF. The CDR3, as DNA: TGTGCCACCAGCGCTAGCGGGAGGGGTGACAATGAGCAGTTCTTC. The V call is TRBV24-1, the J call TRBJ2-1, with 12 bases fitting TRBD2. The V and J ends lost 7 bases and 5 bases, in that order; junction bases with no gene match: 5. Per the germline V gene, CDR1 is KGHDR and CDR2 is SFDVKD. This CDR3 spans 15 amino acids.

A few counts support this clonotype. The CDR3 reads CSAGGAGANVLTF. The CDR3 bases are TGCAGTGCGGGGGGGGCTGGGGCCAACGTCCTGACTTTC. The gene calls are TRBV20-1 and TRBJ2-6, with 7 bases aligning to TRBD2. The CDR3 has 13 amino acids. V was pared by 6 bases and J by 2 bases, with 1 base of the junction left unmatched. The germline V gene has CDR1 DFQATT and CDR2 SNEGSKA (reference sequence).

This clonotype was seen many times. The chain is built from TRBV4-2 and TRBJ2-2, with 7 bases matching TRBD1. Trimming cost V 4 bases and J 5 bases; bases outside gene matches: 4. The CDR3 length is 14 residues. Germline V gene data show CDR1 as LGHNA and CDR2 as YNFKEQ. The CDR3 loop is CASSPGTETGELFF. The CDR3 nucleotides are TGTGCCAGCAGCCCAGGGACAGAGACCGGGGAGCTGTTTTTT.

This clonotype has more than one count but fewer than ten. V usage is TRBV5-4 and J usage is TRBJ2-1, with 8 bases matching TRBD2. J lost 3 bases, V lost 4 bases, and 3 bases had no gene match. There are 14 residues in the CDR3. Germline-derived CDR1 and CDR2 are SGHNT and YYREEE (reference sequence). The DNA for the CDR3 is TGTGCCAGCAGCCCCACTAGCGGCTACAATGAGCAGTTCTTC. Translating it yields CASSPTSGYNEQFF.

This clonotype was counted between two and nine times. This chain joins TRBV2 and TRBJ1-6; 11 bases map to TRBD1. V shed 3 bases and J 7 bases; nucleotides not matched to a gene: 8. CDR1 and CDR2 from the germline V gene are SNHLY and FYNNEI. The CDR3 consists of 17 residues. As DNA, the CDR3 is TGTGCCAGCAGTGACGCGGGACAGGGGGTCTGGAATTCACCCCTCCACTTT. This sequence encodes CASSDAGQGVWNSPLHF.

The V gene is TRBV28, the J gene TRBJ2-1; 9 bases match TRBD2. Germline V gene data show CDR1 as MDHEN and CDR2 as SYDVKM. Trimming took 8 bases from V and 15 from J; bases not matched to a gene: 8. The CDR3 length is 11 residues. CDR3 loop: CASGSGTSLFF. CDR3 nucleotides: TGTGCCAGCGGATCCGGGACTAGCCTGTTCTTC.

The V gene is TRBV7-2, the J gene TRBJ2-1; TRBD2 matches at 12 bases. V shed 6 bases, J shed 14 bases, and the junction held 14 bases outside the gene matches. Germline assignment: CDR1 SGHTA and CDR2 FQGNSA. This CDR3 comprises 15 residues. This CDR3 reads CASRINGLAGGREFF. The CDR3 nucleotides are TGTGCCAGCAGAATCAACGGGCTAGCGGGGGGGCGAGAGTTCTTC.

The chain links TRBV7-3 to TRBJ2-7; TRBD1 aligns across 9 bases. J was trimmed by 7 bases and V by 5 bases; bases with no gene match: 9. Germline-derived CDR1 and CDR2 are SGHTA and FQGTGA. The CDR3 is 14 residues long. Written as DNA, the CDR3 is TGTGCCAGCAGCCCCGGACAGGGGACCAGGGAGCAGTACTTC. Amino acid sequence: CASSPGQGTREQYF.

This clonotype was picked up a small number of times. The chain employs TRBV6-2 or TRBV6-3 and TRBJ2-3; D might be TRBD2 (6 bases). The CDR3 extends over 17 amino acids. Germline V gene sequence: CDR1 MNHEY, CDR2 SVGEGT. V lost 0 bases, J lost 5 bases, and 18 bases lay in between. Written as DNA, the CDR3 is TGTGCCAGCAGTTACTCGTTATCTGGAGGGCGGGGAGATACGCAGTATTTT. Protein: CASSYSLSGGRGDTQYF.